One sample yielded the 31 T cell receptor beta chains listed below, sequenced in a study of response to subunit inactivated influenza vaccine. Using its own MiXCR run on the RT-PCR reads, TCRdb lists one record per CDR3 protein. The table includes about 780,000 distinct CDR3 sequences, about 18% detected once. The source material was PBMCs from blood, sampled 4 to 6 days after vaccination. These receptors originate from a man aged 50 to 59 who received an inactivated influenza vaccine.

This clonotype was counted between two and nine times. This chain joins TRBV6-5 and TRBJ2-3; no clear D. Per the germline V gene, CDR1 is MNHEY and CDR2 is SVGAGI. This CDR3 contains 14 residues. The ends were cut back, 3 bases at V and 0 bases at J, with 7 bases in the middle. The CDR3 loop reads CASSYVSSTDTQYF. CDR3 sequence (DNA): TGTGCCAGCAGTTATGTCAGTAGCACAGATACGCAGTATTTT.

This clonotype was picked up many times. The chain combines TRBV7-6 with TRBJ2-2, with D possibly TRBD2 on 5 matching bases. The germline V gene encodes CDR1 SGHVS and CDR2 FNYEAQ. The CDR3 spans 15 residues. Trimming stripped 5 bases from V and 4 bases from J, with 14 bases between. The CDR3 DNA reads TGTGCCAGCAGCCCAAGAAGGACTCGCACCGGGGAGCTGTTTTTT. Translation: CASSPRRTRTGELFF.

CDR3 sequence (DNA): TGCAGTGCTAGGATCCCATCTAGCGGGACCTACAATGAGCAGTTCTTC. This encodes CSARIPSSGTYNEQFF. The gene calls are TRBV20-1 and TRBJ2-1; 9 nucleotides match TRBD2. V gave up 3 bases and J gave up 2 bases; unmatched junction bases: 8. Per germline, CDR1 DFQATT and CDR2 SNEGSKA (reference sequence). The CDR3 loop spans 16 amino acids.

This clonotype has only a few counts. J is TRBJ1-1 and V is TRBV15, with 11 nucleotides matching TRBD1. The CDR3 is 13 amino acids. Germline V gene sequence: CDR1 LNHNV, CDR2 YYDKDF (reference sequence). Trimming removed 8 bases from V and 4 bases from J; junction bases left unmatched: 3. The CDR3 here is CATGQGAGTEAFF. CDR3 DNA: TGTGCCACCGGACAGGGGGCCGGCACTGAAGCTTTCTTT.

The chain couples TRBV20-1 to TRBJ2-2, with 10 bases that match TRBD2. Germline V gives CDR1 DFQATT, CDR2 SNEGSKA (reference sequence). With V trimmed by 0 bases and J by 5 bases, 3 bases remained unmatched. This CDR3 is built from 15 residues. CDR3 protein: CSARDGSGRTGELFF. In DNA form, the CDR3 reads TGCAGTGCTAGAGATGGTAGCGGGAGGACCGGGGAGCTGTTTTTT.

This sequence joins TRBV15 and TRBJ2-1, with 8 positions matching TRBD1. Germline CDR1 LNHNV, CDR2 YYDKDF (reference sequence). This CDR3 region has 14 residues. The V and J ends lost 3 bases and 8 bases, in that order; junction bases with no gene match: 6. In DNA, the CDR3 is TGTGCCACCAGCAGGAGGACAGGGTCAGATGAGCAGTTCTTC. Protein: CATSRRTGSDEQFF.

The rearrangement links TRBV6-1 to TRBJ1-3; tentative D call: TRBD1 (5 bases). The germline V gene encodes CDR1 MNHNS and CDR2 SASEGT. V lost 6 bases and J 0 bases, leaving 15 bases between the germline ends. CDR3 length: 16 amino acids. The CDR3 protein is CASRVTPTASGNTIYF. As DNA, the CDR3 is TGTGCCAGCAGAGTAACACCGACAGCCTCTGGAAACACCATATATTTT.

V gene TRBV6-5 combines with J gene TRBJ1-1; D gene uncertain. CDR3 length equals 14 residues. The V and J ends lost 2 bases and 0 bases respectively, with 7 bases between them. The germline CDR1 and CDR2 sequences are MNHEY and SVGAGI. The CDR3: CASSYNTMNTEAFF. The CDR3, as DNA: TGTGCCAGCAGTTACAACACAATGAACACTGAAGCTTTCTTT.

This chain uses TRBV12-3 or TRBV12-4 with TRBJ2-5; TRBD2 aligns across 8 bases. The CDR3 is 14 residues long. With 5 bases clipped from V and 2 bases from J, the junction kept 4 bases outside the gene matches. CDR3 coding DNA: TGTGCCAGCAGTGAGCGGGGGCTTCAAGAGACCCAGTACTTC. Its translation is CASSERGLQETQYF.

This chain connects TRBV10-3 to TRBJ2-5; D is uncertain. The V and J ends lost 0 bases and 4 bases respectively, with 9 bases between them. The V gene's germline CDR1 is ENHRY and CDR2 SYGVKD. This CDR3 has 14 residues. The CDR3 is CAISESVPGETQYF. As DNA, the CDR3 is TGTGCCATCAGTGAGTCGGTCCCAGGAGAGACCCAGTACTTC.

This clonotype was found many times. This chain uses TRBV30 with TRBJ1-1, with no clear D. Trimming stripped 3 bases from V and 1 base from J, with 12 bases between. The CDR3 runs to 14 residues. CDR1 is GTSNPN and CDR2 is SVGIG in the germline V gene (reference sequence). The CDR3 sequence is CAWRVDWGNTEAFF. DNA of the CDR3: TGTGCCTGGAGGGTGGATTGGGGGAACACTGAAGCTTTCTTT.

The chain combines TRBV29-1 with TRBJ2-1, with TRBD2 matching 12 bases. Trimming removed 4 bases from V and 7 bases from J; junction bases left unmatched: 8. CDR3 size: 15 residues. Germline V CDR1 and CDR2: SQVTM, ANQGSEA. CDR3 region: CSVAAGTSGSNEQFF. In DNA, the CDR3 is TGCAGCGTTGCAGCCGGGACTAGCGGGTCAAATGAGCAGTTCTTC.

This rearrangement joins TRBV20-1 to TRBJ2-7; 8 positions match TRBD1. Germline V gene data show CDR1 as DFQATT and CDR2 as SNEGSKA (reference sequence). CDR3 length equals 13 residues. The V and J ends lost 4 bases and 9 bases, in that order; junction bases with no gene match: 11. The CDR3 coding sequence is TGCAGTGCTAACAGGGGGACCCCCAGTGGGCAGTACTTC. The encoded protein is CSANRGTPSGQYF.

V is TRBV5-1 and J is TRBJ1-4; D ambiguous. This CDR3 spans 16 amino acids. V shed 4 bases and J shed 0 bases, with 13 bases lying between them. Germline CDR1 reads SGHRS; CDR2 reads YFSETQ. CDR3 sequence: CASSPLGGTTNEKLFF. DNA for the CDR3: TGCGCCAGCAGCCCCCTCGGTGGAACAACTAATGAAAAACTGTTTTTT. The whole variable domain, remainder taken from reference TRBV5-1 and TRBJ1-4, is KAGVTQTPRYLIKTRGQQVTLSCSPISGHRSVSWYQQTPGQGLQFLFEYFSETQRNKGNFPGRFSGRQFSNSRSEMNVSTLELGDSALYLCASSPLGGTTNEKLFFGSGTQLSVL.

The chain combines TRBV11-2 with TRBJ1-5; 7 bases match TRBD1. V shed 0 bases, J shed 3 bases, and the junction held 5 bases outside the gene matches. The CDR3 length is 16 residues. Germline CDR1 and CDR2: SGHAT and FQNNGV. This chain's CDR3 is CASSLDGGTVNQPQHF. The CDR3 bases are TGTGCCAGCAGCTTAGATGGGGGGACAGTCAATCAGCCCCAGCATTTT.

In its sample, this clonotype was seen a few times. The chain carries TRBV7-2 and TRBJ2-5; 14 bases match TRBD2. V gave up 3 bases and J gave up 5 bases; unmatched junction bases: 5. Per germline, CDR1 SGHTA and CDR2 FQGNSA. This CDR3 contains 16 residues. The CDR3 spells CASSFRLAGGRETQYF. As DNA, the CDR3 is TGTGCCAGCAGCTTCCGACTAGCGGGGGGGCGGGAGACCCAGTACTTC.

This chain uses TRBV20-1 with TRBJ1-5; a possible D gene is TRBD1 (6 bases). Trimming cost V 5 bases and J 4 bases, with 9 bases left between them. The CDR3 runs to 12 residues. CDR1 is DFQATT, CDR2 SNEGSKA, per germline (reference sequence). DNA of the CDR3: TGCAGTGCTCCTAGGGGGAATCAGCCCCAGCATTTT. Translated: CSAPRGNQPQHF.

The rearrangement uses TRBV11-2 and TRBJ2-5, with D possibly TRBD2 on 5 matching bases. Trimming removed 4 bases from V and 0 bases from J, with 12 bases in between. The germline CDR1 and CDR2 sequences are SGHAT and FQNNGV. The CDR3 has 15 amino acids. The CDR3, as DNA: TGTGCCAGCAGCTACCAACCGGGAAACCAAGAGACCCAGTACTTC. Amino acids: CASSYQPGNQETQYF.

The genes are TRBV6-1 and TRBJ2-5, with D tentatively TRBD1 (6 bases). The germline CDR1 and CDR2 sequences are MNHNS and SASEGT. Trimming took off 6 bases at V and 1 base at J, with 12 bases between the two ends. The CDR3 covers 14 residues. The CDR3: CASRIQGSQETQYF. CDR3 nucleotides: TGTGCCAGCAGGATACAGGGTTCCCAAGAGACCCAGTACTTC.

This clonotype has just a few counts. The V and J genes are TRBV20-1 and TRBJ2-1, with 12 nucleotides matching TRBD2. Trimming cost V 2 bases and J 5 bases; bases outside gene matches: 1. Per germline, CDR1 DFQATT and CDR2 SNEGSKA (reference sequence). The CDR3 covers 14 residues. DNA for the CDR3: TGCAGTGCTAGAACTAGCGGGAGGAACAATGAGCAGTTCTTC. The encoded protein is CSARTSGRNNEQFF.

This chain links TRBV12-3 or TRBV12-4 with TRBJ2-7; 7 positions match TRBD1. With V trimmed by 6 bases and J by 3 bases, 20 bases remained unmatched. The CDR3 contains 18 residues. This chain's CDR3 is CASSLGQPNLGAYYEQYF. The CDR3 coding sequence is TGTGCCAGCAGCCTGGGACAGCCGAATCTCGGGGCCTACTACGAGCAGTACTTC.

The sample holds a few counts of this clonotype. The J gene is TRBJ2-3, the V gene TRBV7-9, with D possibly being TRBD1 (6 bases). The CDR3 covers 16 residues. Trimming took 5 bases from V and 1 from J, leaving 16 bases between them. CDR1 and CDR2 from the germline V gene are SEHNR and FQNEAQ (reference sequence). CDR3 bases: TGTGCCAGCAGCCCACAGGGACACAGGGGCACAGATACGCAGTATTTT. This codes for CASSPQGHRGTDTQYF.

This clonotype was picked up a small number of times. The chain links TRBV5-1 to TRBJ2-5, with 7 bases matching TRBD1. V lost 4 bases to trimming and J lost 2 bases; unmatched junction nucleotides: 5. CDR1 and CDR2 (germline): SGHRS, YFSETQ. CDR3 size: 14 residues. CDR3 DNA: TGCGCCAGCAGCCCAGGGGACAGACAAGAGACCCAGTACTTC. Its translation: CASSPGDRQETQYF.

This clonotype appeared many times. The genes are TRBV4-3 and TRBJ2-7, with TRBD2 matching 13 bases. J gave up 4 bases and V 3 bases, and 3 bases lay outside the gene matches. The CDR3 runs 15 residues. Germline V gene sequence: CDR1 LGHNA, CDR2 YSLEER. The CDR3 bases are TGCGCCAGCAGCCAGGGACTAGCGGGAAGGTACGAGCAGTACTTC. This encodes CASSQGLAGRYEQYF.

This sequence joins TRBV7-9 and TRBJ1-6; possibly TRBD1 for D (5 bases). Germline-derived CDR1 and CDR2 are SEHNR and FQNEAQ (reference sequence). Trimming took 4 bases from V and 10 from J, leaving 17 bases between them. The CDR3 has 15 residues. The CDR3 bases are TGTGCCAGCAGCTGGGGACGCCCTAGCGAGTCACCCCTCCACTTT. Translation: CASSWGRPSESPLHF.

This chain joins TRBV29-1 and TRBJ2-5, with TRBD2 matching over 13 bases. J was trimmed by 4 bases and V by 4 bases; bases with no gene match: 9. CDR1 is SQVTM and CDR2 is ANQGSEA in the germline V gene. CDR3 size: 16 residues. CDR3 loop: CSVARTSGSSGETQYF. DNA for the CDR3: TGCAGCGTTGCCCGGACTAGCGGGAGTTCGGGAGAGACCCAGTACTTC.

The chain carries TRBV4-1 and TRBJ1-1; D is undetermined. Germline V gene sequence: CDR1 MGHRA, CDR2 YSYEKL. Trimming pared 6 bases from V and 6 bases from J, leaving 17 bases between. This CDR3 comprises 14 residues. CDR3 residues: CASRNPGMDPEAFF. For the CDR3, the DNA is TGCGCCAGCAGGAACCCCGGTATGGATCCTGAAGCTTTCTTT.

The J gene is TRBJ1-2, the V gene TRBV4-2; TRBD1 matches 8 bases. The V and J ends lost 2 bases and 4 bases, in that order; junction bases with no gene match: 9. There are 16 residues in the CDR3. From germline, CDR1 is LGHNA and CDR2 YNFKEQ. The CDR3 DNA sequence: TGTGCCAGCAGCCAAAAAAGACAGGGGTCAATCTATGGCTACACCTTC. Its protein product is CASSQKRQGSIYGYTF.

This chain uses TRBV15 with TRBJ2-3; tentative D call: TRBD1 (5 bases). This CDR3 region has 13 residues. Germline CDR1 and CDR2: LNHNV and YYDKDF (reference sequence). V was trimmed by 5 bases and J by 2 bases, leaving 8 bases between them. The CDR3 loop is CATSGAPTDTQYF. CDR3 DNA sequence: TGTGCCACCAGCGGGGCCCCCACAGATACGCAGTATTTT.

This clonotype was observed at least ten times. The CDR3, as DNA: TGCAGTGCTAGAGACCCACTAGCGGGCGAGCAGTACTTC. Translation gives CSARDPLAGEQYF. J is TRBJ2-7 and V is TRBV20-1; 9 bases are shared with TRBD2. CDR1 is DFQATT and CDR2 is SNEGSKA in the germline V gene (reference sequence). This CDR3 region has 13 residues. The V segment lost 0 bases and the J segment 6 bases; nucleotides outside the gene matches: 3.

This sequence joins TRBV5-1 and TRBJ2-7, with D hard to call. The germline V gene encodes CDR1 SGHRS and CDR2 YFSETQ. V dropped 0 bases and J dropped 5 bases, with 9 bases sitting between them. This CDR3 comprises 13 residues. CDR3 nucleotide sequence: TGCGCCAGCAGCTTGGGCCCTCCCAACGAGCAGTACTTC. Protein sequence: CASSLGPPNEQYF. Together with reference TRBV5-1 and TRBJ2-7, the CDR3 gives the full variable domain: KAGVTQTPRYLIKTRGQQVTLSCSPISGHRSVSWYQQTPGQGLQFLFEYFSETQRNKGNFPGRFSGRQFSNSRSEMNVSTLELGDSALYLCASSLGPPNEQYFGPGTRLTVT.